Listed here are 5 T cell receptor beta chains from one sample, sequenced in a study of blood T cell repertoires in COVID-19. TCRdb keeps only in-frame clones here, not all; method: immunoSEQ multiplex PCR. Among roughly 96,000 clones, 75% to 85% were seen once, and the ten largest hold 4.1%. Sample: peripheral blood. The receptors stem from a man aged 55-75 years with acute or convalescent COVID-19.

The chain combines TRBV7-2 with TRBJ1-2; weak D call: TRBD1 (6 bases). The germline gives CDR1 SGHTA, CDR2 FQGNSA. Trimming removed 1 base from V and 4 bases from J, with 13 bases in between. This CDR3 is built from 15 residues. The CDR3 sequence is CASSLVQGRGYGYTF. CDR3 DNA: TGTGCCAGCAGCTTAGTACAGGGCAGGGGCTATGGCTACACCTTC.

This clone was picked up one time. The chain links TRBV2 to TRBJ2-3, with TRBD2 matching over 8 bases. Germline V lookup: CDR1 SNHLY, CDR2 FYNNEI. V dropped 10 bases and J dropped 1; count of bases not matched to a gene: 7. The CDR3 runs 14 residues. The CDR3 DNA reads TGTGCCACGGAGCGGGGGAGGGGCACAGATACGCAGTATTTT. This gives the protein CATERGRGTDTQYF.

The V and J genes are TRBV6-5 and TRBJ2-1; 12 nucleotides line up with TRBD2. Germline CDR1 and CDR2: MNHEY and SVGAGI. CDR3 length: 14 residues. With V trimmed by 8 bases and J by 6 bases, 5 bases remained unmatched. The CDR3 DNA reads as TGTGCCAGCCGGGCTAGCGGGAGGGCCAATGAGCAGTTCTTC. Translated: CASRASGRANEQFF.

This chain links TRBV24-1 with TRBJ2-2; possible D gene TRBD1, 5 bases. The CDR3 is 15 amino acids. V was pared by 2 bases and J by 3 bases, with 9 bases between. CDR1 KGHDR and CDR2 SFDVKD come from the germline V gene. The CDR3 loop reads CATSDSGSYTGELFF. CDR3 in DNA: TGTGCCACCAGTGATTCAGGGTCGTACACCGGGGAGCTGTTTTTT.

J is TRBJ1-3 and V is TRBV9; TRBD1 might be the D (5 bases). The germline V gene has CDR1 SGDLS and CDR2 YYNGEE. Trimming took off 1 base at V and 8 bases at J, with 22 bases between the two ends. The length of the CDR3 is 17 residues. The CDR3 coding sequence is TGTGCCAGCAGCGTAAGCCCGGGAGGGGACGGCGAGGACACCATATATTTT. Its translation: CASSVSPGGDGEDTIYF.